Below, one T cell receptor (beta chain) is given with its context. Its specificity is unknown. Trimming pared 4 bases from V and 2 bases from J, leaving 11 bases between. The germline V gene encodes CDR1 DFQATT and CDR2 SNEGSKA (reference sequence). The CDR3 length is 13 residues. These data come from a study of blood T cells in healthy people across ages. Overall study results and limits: With naive T cell percentage, TCR beta diversity showed a strong correlation.

The authors ran a second PCR of about 6 to 11 cycles using a sample-barcoded 5' primer and a J-beta primer mix. TCRdb redid the calling of the 5' RACE reads with MiXCR, one entry per CDR3 protein. The sample has fewer than 900,000 distinct CDR3 sequences, 36% seen once. This sequence joins TRBV20-1 and TRBJ1-2; D is unclear. The sequence was collected from a man aged 18-30 years in good health. What was sequenced was blood. The CDR3 reads CSATDPTNYGYTF. The CDR3 nucleotides are TGCAGTGCTACTGACCCTACAAACTATGGCTACACCTTC.